This T cell receptor (beta chain) was obtained from a study of response to subunit inactivated influenza vaccine. General study results and limits: Authors suggested few new T cells are recruited by each seasonal influenza vaccination.

TCRdb recomputed calls from the RT-PCR reads with MiXCR, one row per CDR3 protein. This sample has under 500,000 distinct CDR3 sequences; approximately 10% occur once, and the top ten carry 10% to 15%. With respect to this clonotype: Its specificity is unknown.

This CDR3 spans 15 amino acids. The germline V gene has CDR1 MNHEY and CDR2 SVGAGI. Trimming removed 2 bases from V and 8 bases from J; junction bases left unmatched: 6. This sequence originates from a man in his fifties or sixties who received an inactivated influenza vaccine. The rearrangement joins TRBV6-5 to TRBJ2-1, with TRBD2 identical over 10 bases. This specimen was PBMCs from blood, taken 40 to 50 days after vaccination. The CDR3 reads CASSYAPGLADEQFF. The CDR3 nucleotides are TGTGCCAGCAGTTACGCCCCCGGACTAGCGGATGAGCAGTTCTTC.